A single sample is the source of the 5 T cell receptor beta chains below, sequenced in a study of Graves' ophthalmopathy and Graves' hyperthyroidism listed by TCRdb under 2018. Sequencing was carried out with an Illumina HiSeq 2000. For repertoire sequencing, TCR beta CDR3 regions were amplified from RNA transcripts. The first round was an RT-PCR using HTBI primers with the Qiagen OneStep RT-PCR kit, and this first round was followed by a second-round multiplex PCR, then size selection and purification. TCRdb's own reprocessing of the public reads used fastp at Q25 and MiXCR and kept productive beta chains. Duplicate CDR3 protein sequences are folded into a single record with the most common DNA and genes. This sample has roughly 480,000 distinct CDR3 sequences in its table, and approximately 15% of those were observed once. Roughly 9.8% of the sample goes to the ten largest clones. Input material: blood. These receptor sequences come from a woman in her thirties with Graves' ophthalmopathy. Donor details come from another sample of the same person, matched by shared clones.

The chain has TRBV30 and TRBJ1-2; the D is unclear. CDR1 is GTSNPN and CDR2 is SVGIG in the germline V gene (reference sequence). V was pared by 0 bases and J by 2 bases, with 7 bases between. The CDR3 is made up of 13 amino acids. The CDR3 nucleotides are TGTGCCTGGAGTGTAGCTCTAAACTATGGCTACACCTTC. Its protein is CAWSVALNYGYTF.

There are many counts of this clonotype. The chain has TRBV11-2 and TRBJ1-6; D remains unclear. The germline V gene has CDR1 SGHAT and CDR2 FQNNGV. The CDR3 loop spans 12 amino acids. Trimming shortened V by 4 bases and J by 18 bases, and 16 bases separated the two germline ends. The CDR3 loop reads CASSSAPGSAHF. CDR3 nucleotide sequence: TGTGCCAGCAGCTCCGCTCCGGGCAGTGCCCACTTT.

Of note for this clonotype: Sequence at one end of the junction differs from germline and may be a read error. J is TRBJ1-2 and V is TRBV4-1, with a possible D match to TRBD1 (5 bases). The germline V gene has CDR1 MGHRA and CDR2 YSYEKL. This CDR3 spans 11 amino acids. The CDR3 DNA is TGCGCCAGCAGAAGGGGCGACGGCTGCACCTTC. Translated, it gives CASRRGDGCTF.

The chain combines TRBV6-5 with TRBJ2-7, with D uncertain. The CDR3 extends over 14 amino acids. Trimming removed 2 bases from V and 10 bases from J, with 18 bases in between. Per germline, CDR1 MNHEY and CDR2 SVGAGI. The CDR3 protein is CASSYPVGRGDQYF. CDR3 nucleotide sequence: TGTGCCAGCAGTTACCCCGTAGGGCGTGGGGATCAGTACTTC.

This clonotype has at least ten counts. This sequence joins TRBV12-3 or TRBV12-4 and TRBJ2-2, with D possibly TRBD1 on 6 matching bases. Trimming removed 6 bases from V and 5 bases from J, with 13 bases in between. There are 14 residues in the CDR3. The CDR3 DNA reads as TGTGCCAGCAGACCACAGGGTTTTACCGGGGAGCTGTTTTTT. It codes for CASRPQGFTGELFF.